This record covers a single TCR beta chain. The data derive from a study of T cells in Graves' hyperthyroidism and ophthalmopathy. CDR1 SGHTA and CDR2 FQGTGA come from the germline V gene. J lost 3 bases, V lost 6 bases, and 8 bases had no gene match. The CDR3 has 15 amino acids. TCR beta CDR3 sequences were amplified from RNA transcripts. When the TCR CDR3 underwent first-round RT-PCR, the HTBI primer set was used. TCRdb re-analysed the multiplex PCR reads in MiXCR, keeping a single row per CDR3 protein. In the table there are approximately 400,000 distinct CDR3 sequences, more than 14% of which are singletons.

Source material: blood. The chain is built from TRBV7-3 and TRBJ2-3; 8 bases match TRBD2. This clonotype was obtained from a woman aged 25 to 39 with Graves' ophthalmopathy. The CDR3 region has the DNA TGTGCCAGCAGTTCCCGGGCGGGAGGAACAGATACGCAGTATTTT. Protein: CASSSRAGGTDTQYF.